Listed here are 3 T cell receptor beta chains from one sample, sequenced in a study of long-term antiretroviral therapy in people with HIV. At survey level, the immunoSEQ assay was run in its v3.0 version. Assay: immunoSEQ multiplex PCR; the TCRdb copy retains only in-frame clones and omits some. Of around 28,000 clones in the sample, 85% were seen once. Material: unsorted PBMCs, obtained 2.3 years after starting antiretroviral therapy. These receptors originate from a middle-aged man with HIV.

The chain employs TRBV25-1 and TRBJ1-1; 7 bases are a match to TRBD1. The CDR3 extends over 16 amino acids. Germline CDR1 is MGHDK and CDR2 is SYGVNS. Trimming at V came to 2 bases and at J to 5 bases, leaving 11 bases not matched to a gene. In nucleotides, the CDR3 is TGTGCCAGCAGTGAAAGGACAGGTTCCTTAATTACTGAAGCTTTCTTT. Residues: CASSERTGSLITEAFF.

V usage is TRBV6-5 and J usage is TRBJ1-1, with 9 bases fitting TRBD1. Trimming took 6 bases from V and 4 from J; bases not matched to a gene: 9. The CDR3 contains 15 residues. Looked up from germline, CDR1 is MNHEY and CDR2 is SVGAGI. DNA of the CDR3: TGTGCCAGCAGCCGAAACGACAGGGGGGGCACTGAAGCTTTCTTT. Translated, it gives CASSRNDRGGTEAFF.

The chain recombines TRBV11-2 with TRBJ2-7; D remains unclear. This CDR3 is 12 amino acids long. V was clipped by 2 bases and J by 6 bases, with 8 bases between them. From germline, CDR1 is SGHAT and CDR2 FQNNGV. This chain's CDR3 is CASSLRVGEQYF. The CDR3 nucleotides are TGTGCCAGCAGCTTACGGGTGGGCGAGCAGTACTTC.